The clone carrying this T cell receptor (beta chain) has just one count. As yet, its antigen is unknown. An end of the junction does not agree with germline; a read error may underlie this. TCRbeta libraries were built with three rounds of nested PCR, modified from ARM-PCR. TCRdb redid the calling of the multiplex PCR reads with MiXCR, one entry per CDR3 protein. The sample contains 65,000 to 70,000 distinct CDR3 sequences, approximately 63% of which appear only once. The CDR3 totals 16 residues. Germline V lookup: CDR1 GTSNPN, CDR2 SVGIG (reference sequence). No cell sorting was done before RNA was extracted from the tissue. Newly diagnosed lung cancer patients had thoracic surgery in China, August–November 2014, without prior chemotherapy. The data derive from a study of tumor and adjacent non-tumor tissue in lung cancer. Study overall: There were 12 adenocarcinoma, a couple of squamous cell carcinoma and 1 small cell lung cancer cases.

The study's findings and limits: Significantly higher TCR diversity was found in tumor than normal lung.

This sequence originates from a man between 50 and 59 years old with non-small cell lung cancer. The sample was lung tumor tissue. The V and J genes are TRBV30 and TRBJ2-3, with TRBD2 as a possible D gene (6 bases). CDR3 nucleotide sequence: TGTGGCTGGAATGTCCGTCCTGAAACTAGCACAGATACGCAGTGTTTT. Translation gives CGWNVRPETSTDTQCF.